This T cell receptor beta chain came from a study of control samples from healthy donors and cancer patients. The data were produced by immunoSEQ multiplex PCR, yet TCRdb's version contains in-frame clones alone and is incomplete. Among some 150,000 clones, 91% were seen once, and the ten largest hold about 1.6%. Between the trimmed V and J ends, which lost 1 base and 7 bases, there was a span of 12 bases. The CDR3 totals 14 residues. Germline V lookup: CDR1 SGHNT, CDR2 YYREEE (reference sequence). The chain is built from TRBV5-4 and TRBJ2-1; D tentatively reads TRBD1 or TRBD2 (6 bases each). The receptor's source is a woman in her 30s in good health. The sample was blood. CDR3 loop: CASSLWGAGNEQFF. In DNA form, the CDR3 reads TGTGCCAGCAGCTTGTGGGGGGCGGGAAATGAGCAGTTCTTC. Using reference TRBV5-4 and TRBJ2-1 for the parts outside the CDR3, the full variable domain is ETGVTQSPTHLIKTRGQQVTLRCSSQSGHNTVSWYQQALGQGPQFIFQYYREEENGRGNFPPRFSGLQFPNYSSELNVNALELDDSALYLCASSLWGAGNEQFFGPGTRLTVL.